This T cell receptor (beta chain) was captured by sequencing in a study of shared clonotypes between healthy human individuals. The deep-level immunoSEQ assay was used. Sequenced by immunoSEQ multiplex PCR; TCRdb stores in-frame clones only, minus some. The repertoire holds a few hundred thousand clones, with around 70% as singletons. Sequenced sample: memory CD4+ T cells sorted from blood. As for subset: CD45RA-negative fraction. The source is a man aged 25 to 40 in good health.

As DNA, the CDR3 is TGTGCCAGCAGCTCAGCAGTATCGGCCGGGGAGCTGTTTTTT. This encodes CASSSAVSAGELFF. The V call is TRBV7-6, the J call TRBJ2-2; unclear D gene. The CDR3 contains 14 residues. Per the germline V gene, CDR1 is SGHVS and CDR2 is FNYEAQ. Between the trimmed V and J ends, which lost 4 bases and 6 bases, there was a span of 12 bases.